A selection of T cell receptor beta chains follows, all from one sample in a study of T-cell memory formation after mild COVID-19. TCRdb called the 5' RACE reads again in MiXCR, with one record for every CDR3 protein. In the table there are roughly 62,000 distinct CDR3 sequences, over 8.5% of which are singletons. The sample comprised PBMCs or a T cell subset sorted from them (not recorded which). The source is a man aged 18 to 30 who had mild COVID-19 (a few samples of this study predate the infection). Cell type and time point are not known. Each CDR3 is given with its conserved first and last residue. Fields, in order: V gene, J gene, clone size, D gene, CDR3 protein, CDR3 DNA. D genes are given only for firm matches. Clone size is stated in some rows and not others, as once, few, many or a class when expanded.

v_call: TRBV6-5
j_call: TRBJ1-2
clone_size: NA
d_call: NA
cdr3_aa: CASSYGGNYGYTF
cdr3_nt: TGTGCCAGCAGTTACGGGGGAAACTATGGCTACACCTTC

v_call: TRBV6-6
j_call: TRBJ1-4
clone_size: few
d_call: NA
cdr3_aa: CASSPHRTPGGANEKLFF
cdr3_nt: TGTGCCAGCAGTCCTCACCGGACCCCGGGGGGTGCTAATGAAAAACTGTTTTTT

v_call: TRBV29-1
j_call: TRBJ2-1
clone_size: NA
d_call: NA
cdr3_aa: CSVEEMLVGPEQFF
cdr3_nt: TGCAGCGTTGAAGAAATGCTTGTAGGGCCTGAGCAGTTCTTC

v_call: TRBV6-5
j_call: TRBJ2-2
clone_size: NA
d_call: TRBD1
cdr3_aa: CASSYRQGTNTGELFF
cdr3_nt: TGTGCCAGCAGTTACCGACAGGGCACGAACACCGGGGAGCTGTTTTTT

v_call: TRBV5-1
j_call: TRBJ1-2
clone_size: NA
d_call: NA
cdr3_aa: CASSLGPNSLYGYTF
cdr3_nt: TGCGCCAGCAGCTTGGGCCCCAACAGCCTCTATGGCTACACCTTC

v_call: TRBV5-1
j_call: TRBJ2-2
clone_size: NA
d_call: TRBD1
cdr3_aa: CASSMGARQGSTGELFF
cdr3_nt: TGCGCCAGCAGCATGGGGGCTAGACAGGGATCCACCGGGGAGCTGTTTTTT

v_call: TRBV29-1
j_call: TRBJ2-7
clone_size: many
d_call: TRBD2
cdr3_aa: CSVETSGGPGRSEQYF
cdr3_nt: TGCAGCGTTGAAACTAGCGGGGGGCCCGGAAGGTCCGAGCAGTACTTC

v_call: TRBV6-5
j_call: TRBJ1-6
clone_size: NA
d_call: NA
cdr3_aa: CASSYLAWTGNSPLHF
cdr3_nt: TGTGCCAGCAGTTATCTAGCCTGGACGGGGAATTCACCCCTCCACTTT

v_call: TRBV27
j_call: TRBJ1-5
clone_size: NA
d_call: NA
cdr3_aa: CASSTRVPDQPQHF
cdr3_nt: TGTGCCAGCAGTACCAGGGTTCCCGATCAGCCCCAGCATTTT

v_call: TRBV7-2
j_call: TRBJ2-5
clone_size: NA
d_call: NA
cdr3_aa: CASSLVRGQETQYF
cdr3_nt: TGTGCCAGCAGCTTAGTGAGGGGACAAGAGACCCAGTACTTC

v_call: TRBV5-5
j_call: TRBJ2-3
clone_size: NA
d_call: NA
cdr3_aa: CASSWEEGDTQYF
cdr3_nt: TGTGCCAGCAGCTGGGAAGAAGGGGATACGCAGTATTTT

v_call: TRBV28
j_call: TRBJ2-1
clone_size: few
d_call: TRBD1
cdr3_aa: CASKVGQGNGEQFF
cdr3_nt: TGTGCCAGCAAGGTGGGACAGGGGAACGGGGAGCAGTTCTTC

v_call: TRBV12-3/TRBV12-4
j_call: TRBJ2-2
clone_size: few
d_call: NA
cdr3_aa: CASSPRQGRAGELFF
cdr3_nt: TGTGCCAGCAGTCCTCGACAGGGGAGGGCCGGGGAGCTGTTTTTT

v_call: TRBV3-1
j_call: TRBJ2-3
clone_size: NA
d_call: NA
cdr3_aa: CASSQGLSSDTQYF
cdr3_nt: TGTGCCAGCAGCCAAGGGTTGAGCTCAGATACGCAGTATTTT

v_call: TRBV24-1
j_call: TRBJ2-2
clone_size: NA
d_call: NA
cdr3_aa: CATSVNGGGELFF
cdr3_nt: TGTGCCACCAGTGTGAACGGCGGCGGGGAGCTGTTTTTT

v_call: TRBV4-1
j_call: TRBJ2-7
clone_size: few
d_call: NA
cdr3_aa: CASSQEATVSYEQYF
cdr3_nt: TGCGCCAGCAGCCAAGAAGCGACAGTCTCCTACGAGCAGTACTTC

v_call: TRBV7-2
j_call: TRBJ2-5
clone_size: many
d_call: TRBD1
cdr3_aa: CASSLTGGGETQYF
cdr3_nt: TGTGCCAGCAGCTTAACAGGGGGCGGAGAGACCCAGTACTTC

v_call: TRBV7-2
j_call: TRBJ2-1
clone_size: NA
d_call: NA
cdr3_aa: CASSSPPSDEQFF
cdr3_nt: TGTGCCAGCAGCTCTCCCCCTAGCGACGAGCAGTTCTTC

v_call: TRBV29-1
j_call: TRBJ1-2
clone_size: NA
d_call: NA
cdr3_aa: CSALLGGGYTF
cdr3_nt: TGCAGCGCCCTCTTGGGTGGTGGCTACACCTTC

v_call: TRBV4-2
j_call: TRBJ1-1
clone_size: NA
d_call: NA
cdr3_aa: CASSQGSLETEAFF
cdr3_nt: TGTGCCAGCAGCCAAGGGTCGTTAGAAACTGAAGCTTTCTTT

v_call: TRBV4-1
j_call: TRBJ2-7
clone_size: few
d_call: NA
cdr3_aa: CASSQVNLNQIYEQYF
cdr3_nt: TGCGCCAGCAGCCAAGTTAACCTCAACCAAATCTACGAGCAGTACTTC

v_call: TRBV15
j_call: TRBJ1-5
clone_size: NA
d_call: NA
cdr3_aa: CATSRGSYSNQPQHF
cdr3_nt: TGTGCCACCAGCAGGGGCAGCTATAGCAATCAGCCCCAGCATTTT

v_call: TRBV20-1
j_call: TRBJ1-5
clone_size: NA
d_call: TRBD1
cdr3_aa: CSARDRVTGSGQPQHF
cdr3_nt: TGCAGTGCTAGAGATCGAGTGACAGGGTCCGGTCAGCCCCAGCATTTT

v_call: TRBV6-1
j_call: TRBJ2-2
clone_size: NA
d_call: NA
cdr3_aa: CASRAPATGELFF
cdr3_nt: TGTGCCAGCAGGGCCCCCGCCACCGGGGAGCTGTTTTTT